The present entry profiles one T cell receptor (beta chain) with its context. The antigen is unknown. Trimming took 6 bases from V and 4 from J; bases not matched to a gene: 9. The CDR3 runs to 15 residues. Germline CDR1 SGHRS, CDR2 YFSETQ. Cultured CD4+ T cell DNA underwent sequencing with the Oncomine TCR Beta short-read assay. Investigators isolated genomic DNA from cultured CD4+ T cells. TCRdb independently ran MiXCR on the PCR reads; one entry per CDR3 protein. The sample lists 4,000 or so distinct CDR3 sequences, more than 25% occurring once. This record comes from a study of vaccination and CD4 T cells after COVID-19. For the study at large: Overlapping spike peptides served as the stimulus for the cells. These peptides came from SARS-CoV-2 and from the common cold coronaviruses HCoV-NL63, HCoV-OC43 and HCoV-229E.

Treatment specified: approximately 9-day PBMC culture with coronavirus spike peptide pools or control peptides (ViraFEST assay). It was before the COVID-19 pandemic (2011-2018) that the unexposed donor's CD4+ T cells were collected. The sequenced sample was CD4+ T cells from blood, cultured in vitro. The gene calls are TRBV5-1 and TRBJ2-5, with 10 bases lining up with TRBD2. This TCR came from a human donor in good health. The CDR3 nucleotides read TGCGCCAGCACCTCTAGCGGGAGCTTGGTAGAGACCCAGTACTTC. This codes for CASTSSGSLVETQYF.